Listed here are 7 T cell receptor beta chains from one sample, sequenced in a study of blood T cell repertoires in COVID-19. Using immunoSEQ multiplex PCR, the repertoire was profiled, and TCRdb retains in-frame clones only, with some absent. The table shows 250,000 to 300,000 clones, with approximately 90% occurring only once. The sample was PBMCs or T cells enriched from blood (not recorded which). All receptors come from a woman aged 55 to 70 in a cohort exposed to, infected with or recovered from COVID-19 (not recorded which).

The chain recombines TRBV27 with TRBJ2-2; 11 nucleotides align to TRBD2. Losses at the gene ends were 5 bases for V and 0 bases for J; bases not matched to a gene: 11. Germline V gene data show CDR1 as MNHEY and CDR2 as SMNVEV (reference sequence). The length of the CDR3 is 19 residues. CDR3 sequence: CASSPRGTSGIANTGELFF. The DNA of the CDR3 is TGTGCCAGCAGTCCGAGGGGGACTAGCGGAATTGCGAACACCGGGGAGCTGTTTTTT.

The chain couples TRBV2 to TRBJ2-4, with D tentatively TRBD2 (6 bases). The germline V gene has CDR1 SNHLY and CDR2 FYNNEI. The CDR3 is made up of 14 amino acids. The V and J ends lost 7 bases and 10 bases respectively, with 20 bases between them. The CDR3 DNA reads as TGTGCCAGCACCCTGGACGGGAGAGGGGTTATTCAGTACTTC. Amino acids: CASTLDGRGVIQYF.

This chain uses TRBV5-1 with TRBJ2-5; 10 bases match TRBD1. Germline loops: CDR1 SGHRS, CDR2 YFSETQ. This CDR3 has 16 amino acids. J lost 2 bases, V lost 3 bases, and 7 bases had no gene match. CDR3 protein: CASSWSRDRGQETQYF. In DNA, the CDR3 is TGCGCCAGCAGCTGGTCCCGGGACAGGGGACAAGAGACCCAGTACTTC.

The chain employs TRBV5-1 and TRBJ2-5; 8 nucleotides agree with TRBD1. V lost 5 bases and J lost 2; bases outside the gene matches: 5. Germline CDR1 reads SGHRS; CDR2 reads YFSETQ. There are 14 residues in the CDR3. The CDR3, as DNA: TGCGCCAGCAGGGCGGGGACAGGTCAAGAGACCCAGTACTTC. Translation: CASRAGTGQETQYF.

The rearrangement links TRBV19 to TRBJ1-5, with D unresolved. The CDR3 has 14 residues. Trimming cost V 2 bases and J 6 bases, with 11 bases left between them. Germline CDR1 LNHDA, CDR2 SQIVND (reference sequence). CDR3 coding DNA: TGTGCCAGTAGTATACGAGGGTCTCGTCAGCCCCAGCATTTT. It encodes CASSIRGSRQPQHF.

The chain joins TRBV4-1 to TRBJ1-3, with a possible D match to TRBD1 (6 bases). The CDR3 covers 17 residues. V was clipped by 1 base and J by 3 bases, with 16 bases between them. Germline CDR1 reads MGHRA; CDR2 reads YSYEKL. The CDR3: CASSQVAGGGLGNTIYF. The CDR3, as DNA: TGCGCCAGCAGCCAAGTTGCCGGCGGGGGGCTTGGAAACACCATATATTTT.

The V and J genes are TRBV27 and TRBJ2-5; 10 nucleotides agree with TRBD2. The CDR3 is made up of 15 amino acids. The trim removed 2 bases at V and 5 bases at J, leaving 5 bases unmatched. CDR1 is MNHEY, CDR2 SMNVEV, per germline (reference sequence). This chain's CDR3 is CASSLQAGGRETQYF. CDR3 sequence (DNA): TGTGCCAGCAGTTTACAAGCGGGAGGGCGGGAGACCCAGTACTTC.